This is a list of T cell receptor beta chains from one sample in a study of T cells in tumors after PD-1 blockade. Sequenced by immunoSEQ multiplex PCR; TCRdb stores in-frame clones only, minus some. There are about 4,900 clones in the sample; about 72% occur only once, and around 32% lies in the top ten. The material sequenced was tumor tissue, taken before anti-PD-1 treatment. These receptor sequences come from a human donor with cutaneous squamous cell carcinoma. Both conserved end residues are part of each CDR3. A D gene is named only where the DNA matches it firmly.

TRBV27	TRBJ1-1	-	CASSTTEYTKAFF
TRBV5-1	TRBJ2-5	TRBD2	CASSLYPSGEQETQYF
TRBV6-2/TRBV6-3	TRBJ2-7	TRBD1	CASSYGRTGGYEQYF
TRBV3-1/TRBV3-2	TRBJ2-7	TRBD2	CASTPGRGGREQYF
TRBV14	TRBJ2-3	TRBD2	CASSTTSGGTDTQYF
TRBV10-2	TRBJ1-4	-	CASSEGHTTNEKLFF
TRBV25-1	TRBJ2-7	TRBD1	CASTLPGTGDEQYF
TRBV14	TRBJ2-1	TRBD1	CASSQDIWQGAPNYNEQFF